Listed below are T cell receptor beta chains from one sample, sequenced in a study of read filtering for tumor transcriptome and immune sequencing. TCRdb reprocessed the reads via MiXCR and lists one record per CDR3 protein. The sample has roughly 90,000 distinct CDR3 sequences, 10% to 15% seen once. Specimen: a population of CD138-negative cells sorted from bone marrow. These TCRs come from a donor over 35 with multiple myeloma. Both conserved end residues are part of each CDR3. The D gene is left open where the match is weak. Rows may omit the clone size; those that give it use once, few, many or a size class.

TRBV9	many	TRBJ1-1	-	CASSVGLEDTEAFF	TGTGCCAGCAGCGTGGGGTTGGAGGACACTGAAGCTTTCTTT
TRBV20-1	many	TRBJ2-7	-	CSARVRDKYYEQYF	TGCAGTGCTAGAGTCCGGGACAAATACTACGAGCAGTACTTC
TRBV5-1	many	TRBJ2-5	-	CASSFGLLQETQYF	TGCGCCAGCAGCTTCGGACTGTTACAAGAGACCCAGTACTTC
TRBV3-1	-	TRBJ2-1	TRBD1	CASSYRGQYYNEQFF	TGTGCCAGCAGTTATCGGGGACAGTACTACAATGAGCAGTTCTTC
TRBV14	many	TRBJ2-2	-	CASSQERDGELFF	TGTGCCAGCAGCCAAGAGAGGGACGGGGAGCTGTTTTTT
TRBV7-7	many	TRBJ2-1	TRBD2	CASSGDFFAEQFF	TGTGCTAGCAGCGGGGACTTCTTTGCTGAGCAGTTCTTC
TRBV19	many	TRBJ2-7	TRBD2	CASSTRLAGGYEQYF	TGTGCCAGTAGTACGAGACTAGCGGGGGGCTACGAGCAGTACTTC
TRBV20-1	many	TRBJ2-1	TRBD2	CSAREGGLAGDWGYNEQFF	TGCAGTGCTAGAGAGGGGGGGCTAGCGGGAGATTGGGGATACAATGAGCAGTTCTTC
TRBV7-3	many	TRBJ2-3	-	CASSNRVRDTQYF	TGTGCCAGCAGCAACAGGGTGCGAGATACGCAGTATTTT
TRBV5-1	many	TRBJ2-7	TRBD2	CASSFGLASYEQYF	TGCGCCAGCAGCTTTGGACTAGCCTCCTACGAGCAGTACTTC
TRBV20-1	many	TRBJ2-3	-	CSATPLGGSTDTQYF	TGCAGTGCTACACCCCTGGGCGGGAGCACAGATACGCAGTATTTT
TRBV20-1	many	TRBJ1-5	TRBD1	CSAGSQGSSNQPQHF	TGCAGTGCTGGATCACAGGGGAGTAGCAATCAGCCCCAGCATTTT
TRBV4-1	many	TRBJ2-1	TRBD1	CASSQEVTGQGGEQFF	TGCGCCAGCAGCCAAGAGGTCACGGGACAGGGAGGGGAGCAGTTCTTC
TRBV20-1	many	TRBJ1-2	TRBD1	CSARDPKRTGGDGYTF	TGCAGTGCTAGAGATCCTAAGAGGACAGGGGGCGATGGCTACACCTTC
TRBV5-4	-	TRBJ2-3	-	CASSLGQPGTDTQYF	TGTGCCAGCAGCTTGGGCCAGCCGGGCACAGATACGCAGTATTTT
TRBV30	many	TRBJ1-3	-	CAWSVPGNTIYF	TGTGCCTGGAGTGTTCCCGGAAACACCATATATTTT
TRBV20-1	many	TRBJ2-1	TRBD2	CSVLRSGKYNEQFF	TGCAGTGTTCTCCGAAGCGGGAAATACAATGAGCAGTTCTTC
TRBV7-2	many	TRBJ2-5	TRBD1	CASSLMGTGQETQYF	TGTGCCAGCAGCTTAATGGGGACAGGCCAAGAGACCCAGTACTTC
TRBV29-1	many	TRBJ2-7	TRBD2	CSVEGASGSFEQYF	TGCAGCGTTGAAGGGGCTAGCGGGAGCTTCGAGCAGTACTTC
TRBV6-2/TRBV6-3	many	TRBJ2-7	TRBD2	CASSRREDEQYF	TGTGCCAGCAGCCGACGGGAGGACGAGCAGTACTTC
TRBV29-1	many	TRBJ2-6	TRBD1	CSVGQGAPGANVLTF	TGCAGCGTGGGACAGGGGGCGCCTGGGGCCAACGTCCTGACTTTC
TRBV28	-	TRBJ1-2	-	CASRGPYGYTF	TGTGCCAGCAGGGGACCCTATGGCTACACCTTC
TRBV19	many	TRBJ2-3	-	CASSTPQASWGSTDTQYF	TGTGCCAGTAGTACCCCTCAGGCTAGTTGGGGGAGCACAGATACGCAGTATTTT
TRBV7-2	many	TRBJ2-1	-	CASSSYRQGGEQFF	TGTGCCAGCAGCTCCTACCGACAAGGGGGTGAGCAGTTCTTC
TRBV30	many	TRBJ1-1	-	CAWRRGALEAFF	TGTGCCTGGAGGAGGGGGGCCCTTGAAGCTTTCTTT
TRBV6-2/TRBV6-3	many	TRBJ2-3	TRBD2	CASSYSRTSGSTDTQYF	TGTGCCAGCAGTTACTCCCGGACTAGCGGGAGTACAGATACGCAGTATTTT
TRBV20-1	many	TRBJ1-4	-	CSAIMTPGNEKLFF	TGCAGTGCTATAATGACCCCGGGTAATGAAAAACTGTTTTTT
TRBV12-3/TRBV12-4	few	TRBJ2-1	-	CASSLGVGSTDEQFF	TGTGCCAGCAGTTTAGGTGTCGGGAGTACGGATGAGCAGTTCTTC
TRBV9	many	TRBJ2-7	-	CASSVNMGYEQYF	TGTGCCAGCAGCGTTAATATGGGGTACGAGCAGTACTTC
TRBV5-1	many	TRBJ1-1	-	CASSFAGGSTEAFF	TGCGCCAGCAGCTTTGCAGGAGGGAGCACTGAAGCTTTCTTT
TRBV29-1	many	TRBJ2-7	-	CSVRGGGTASYEQYF	TGCAGCGTCAGAGGGGGAGGGACAGCGAGCTACGAGCAGTACTTC
TRBV7-2	many	TRBJ2-5	-	CASSLVGSGQETQYF	TGTGCCAGCAGCTTAGTCGGAAGCGGCCAAGAGACCCAGTACTTC
TRBV7-9	many	TRBJ2-1	TRBD2	CASSYGTSGLNEQFF	TGTGCCAGCAGCTACGGGACTAGCGGGCTCAATGAGCAGTTCTTC
TRBV7-9	many	TRBJ1-2	TRBD1	CASSPTGVMFYGYTF	TGTGCCAGCAGCCCGACAGGGGTGATGTTCTATGGCTACACCTTC
TRBV6-5	many	TRBJ2-7	-	CASSKPGTATYEQYF	TGTGCCAGCAGTAAGCCCGGGACCGCGACCTACGAGCAGTACTTC
TRBV6-5	many	TRBJ1-5	TRBD1	CASGVASTGGNQPQHF	TGTGCCAGCGGGGTTGCTTCGACAGGGGGCAATCAGCCCCAGCATTTT
TRBV7-2	many	TRBJ2-7	TRBD2	CASSSPRTSGKYEQYF	TGTGCCAGCAGCTCCCCCCGGACTAGCGGGAAATACGAGCAGTACTTC
TRBV5-1	many	TRBJ1-1	-	CASSKGTAMNTEAFF	TGCGCCAGTTCCAAGGGGACGGCCATGAACACTGAAGCTTTCTTT
TRBV7-9	many	TRBJ1-1	TRBD1	CASSPWDRETEAFF	TGTGCCAGCAGCCCATGGGACAGGGAAACTGAAGCTTTCTTT
TRBV20-1	few	TRBJ2-7	-	CSAQGPPRPYEQYF	TGCAGTGCCCAGGGACCTCCGCGGCCCTACGAGCAGTACTTC
TRBV6-5	many	TRBJ1-2	TRBD1	CASGTGGGLNGYTF	TGTGCCAGCGGCACAGGGGGAGGATTGAATGGCTACACCTTC
TRBV12-3/TRBV12-4	many	TRBJ1-1	-	CASSFQGNTEAFF	TGTGCCAGCAGTTTTCAGGGGAACACTGAAGCTTTCTTT
TRBV11-2	-	TRBJ2-5	TRBD1	CASSTYARGHGETQYF	TGTGCCAGCAGCACATACGCCAGGGGGCATGGAGAGACCCAGTACTTC
TRBV5-1	many	TRBJ2-7	TRBD2	CASSSTRTSSYEQYF	TGCGCCAGCAGCTCCACACGGACTAGCTCCTACGAGCAGTACTTC
TRBV28	-	TRBJ2-4	TRBD2	CASSLRGLAGPLNIQYF	TGTGCCAGCAGTTTGAGAGGACTAGCGGGGCCCCTAAACATTCAGTACTTC
TRBV7-8	many	TRBJ2-1	-	CASSGGTVPYNEQFF	TGTGCCAGCAGCGGGGGGACAGTACCCTACAATGAGCAGTTCTTC
TRBV28	many	TRBJ2-6	-	CASSLVQGSGANVLTF	TGTGCCAGCAGTTTGGTTCAGGGCTCTGGGGCCAACGTCCTGACTTTC
TRBV29-1	many	TRBJ1-4	-	CSFRDNEKLFF	TGCAGCTTCCGGGACAATGAAAAACTGTTTTTT
TRBV6-6	-	TRBJ2-6	-	CASGLHTGANVLTF	TGTGCCAGCGGATTACACACTGGGGCCAACGTCCTGACTTTC
TRBV6-5	many	TRBJ2-5	-	CASSFGQKETQYF	TGTGCCAGCAGCTTCGGACAGAAAGAGACCCAGTACTTC
TRBV5-5	many	TRBJ2-7	-	CASSLGDGRYEQYF	TGTGCCAGCAGCTTAGGGGACGGACGCTACGAGCAGTACTTC
TRBV6-5	many	TRBJ2-7	-	CASSYSEYRREYF	TGTGCCAGCAGTTACTCGGAGTATAGACGGGAGTACTTC
TRBV2	few	TRBJ2-5	TRBD1	CASGDRAGETQYF	TGTGCCAGCGGGGACAGGGCGGGGGAGACCCAGTACTTC
TRBV20-1	many	TRBJ2-1	TRBD2	CSARAPGLAGGNEQFF	TGCAGTGCTAGAGCCCCTGGACTAGCGGGAGGCAATGAGCAGTTCTTC
TRBV29-1	many	TRBJ2-5	TRBD2	CSVGRAGEETQYF	TGCAGCGTTGGTCGGGCGGGAGAAGAGACCCAGTACTTC
TRBV7-9	many	TRBJ1-1	-	CASSPRGLSGKGTEAFF	TGTGCCAGCAGCCCGCGGGGTCTATCGGGGAAGGGGACTGAAGCTTTCTTT
TRBV27	-	TRBJ1-1	TRBD1	CASSSTGSEAFF	TGTGCCAGCAGCTCGACAGGGAGTGAAGCTTTCTTT
TRBV5-1	-	TRBJ2-3	-	CASRISRGPTDTQYF	TGCGCCAGCAGAATTAGTCGGGGCCCCACAGATACGCAGTATTTT
TRBV19	many	TRBJ1-5	TRBD1	CASGGTGDYQPQHF	TGTGCCAGTGGCGGGACAGGGGATTATCAGCCCCAGCATTTT